This T cell receptor beta chain originates from a study of untreated major depressive disorder. J gave up 6 bases and V 7 bases, and 12 bases lay outside the gene matches. The CDR3 covers 16 residues. Per the germline V gene, CDR1 is SNHLY and CDR2 is FYNNEI. Notes on this clone: Its target is unknown.

Participants with major medical conditions, Axis I/II comorbidities, regular medication or illicit drug use were excluded. Thawed PBMCs underwent magnetic negative selection for CD4+ T cells. Typically 90% to 95% of enriched cells were CD4+. Here immunoSEQ multiplex PCR was the method, and the copy in TCRdb shows in-frame clones only, minus some. The profile covers 20,000 to 25,000 clones, with about 90% appearing a single time and roughly 4.7% taken by the ten largest. Study results and limitations: Findings may not generalize because the study sample was small.

The source is a woman aged 30 to 39 in good health. The chain links TRBV2 to TRBJ2-2; 9 bases are a match to TRBD2. The sample consisted of CD4+ T cells from PBMCs. The DNA for the CDR3 is TGTGCCAGCATCCAAGGGTCTAGCGGGGCATCCGGGGAGCTGTTTTTT. Its translation is CASIQGSSGASGELFF. The whole variable domain, remainder taken from reference TRBV2 and TRBJ2-2, is EPEVTQTPSHQVTQMGQEVILRCVPISNHLYFYWYRQILGQKVEFLVSFYNNEISEKSEIFDDQFSVERPDGSNFTLKIRSTKLEDSAMYFCASIQGSSGASGELFFGEGSRLTVL.